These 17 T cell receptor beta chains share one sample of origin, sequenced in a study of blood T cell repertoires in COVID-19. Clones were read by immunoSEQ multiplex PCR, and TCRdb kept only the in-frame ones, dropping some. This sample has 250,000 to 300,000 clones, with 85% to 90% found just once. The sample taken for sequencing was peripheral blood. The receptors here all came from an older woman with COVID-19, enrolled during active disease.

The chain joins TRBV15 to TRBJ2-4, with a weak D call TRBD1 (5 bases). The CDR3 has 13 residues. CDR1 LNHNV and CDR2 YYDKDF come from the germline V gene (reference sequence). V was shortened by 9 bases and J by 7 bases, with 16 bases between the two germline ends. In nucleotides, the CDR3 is TGTGCCACAGAACCCAAGGGGTCTAACATTCAGTACTTC. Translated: CATEPKGSNIQYF. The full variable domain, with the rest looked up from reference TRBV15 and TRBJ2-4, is DAMVIQNPRYQVTQFGKPVTLSCSQTLNHNVMYWYQQKSSQAPKLLFHYYDKDFNNEADTPDNFQSRRPNTSFCFLDIRSPGLGDTAMYLCATEPKGSNIQYFGAGTRLSVL.

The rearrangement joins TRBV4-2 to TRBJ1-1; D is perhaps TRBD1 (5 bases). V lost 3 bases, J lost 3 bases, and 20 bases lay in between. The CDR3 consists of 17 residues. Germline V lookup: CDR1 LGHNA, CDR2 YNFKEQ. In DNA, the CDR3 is TGTGCCAGCAGCCAGGGTTGGGGGGACGGTTCGGACACTGAAGCTTTCTTT. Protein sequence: CASSQGWGDGSDTEAFF.

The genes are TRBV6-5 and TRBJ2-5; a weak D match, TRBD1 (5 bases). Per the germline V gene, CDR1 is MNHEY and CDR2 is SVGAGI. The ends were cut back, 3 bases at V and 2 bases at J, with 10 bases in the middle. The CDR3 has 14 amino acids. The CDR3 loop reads CASSYSGFQETQYF. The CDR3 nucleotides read TGTGCCAGCAGTTATTCAGGGTTTCAAGAGACCCAGTACTTC.

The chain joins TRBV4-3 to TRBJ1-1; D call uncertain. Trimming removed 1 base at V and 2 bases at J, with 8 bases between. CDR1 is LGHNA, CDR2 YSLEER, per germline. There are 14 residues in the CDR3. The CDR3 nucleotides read TGCGCCAGCAGCCAAGTTCTTAGCAACACTGAAGCTTTCTTT. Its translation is CASSQVLSNTEAFF.

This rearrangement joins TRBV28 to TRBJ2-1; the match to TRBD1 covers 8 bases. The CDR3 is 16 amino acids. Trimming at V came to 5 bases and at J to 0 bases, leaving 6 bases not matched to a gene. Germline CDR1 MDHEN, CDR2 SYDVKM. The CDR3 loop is CASSRNTGGSYNEQFF. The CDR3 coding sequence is TGTGCCAGCAGTCGAAACACAGGGGGCTCCTACAATGAGCAGTTCTTC.

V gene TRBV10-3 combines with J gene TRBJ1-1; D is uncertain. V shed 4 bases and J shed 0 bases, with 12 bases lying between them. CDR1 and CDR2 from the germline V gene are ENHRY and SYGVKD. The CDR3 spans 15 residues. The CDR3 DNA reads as TGTGCCATCAGTGCGGGGTCGCGGTTGAACACTGAAGCTTTCTTT. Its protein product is CAISAGSRLNTEAFF.

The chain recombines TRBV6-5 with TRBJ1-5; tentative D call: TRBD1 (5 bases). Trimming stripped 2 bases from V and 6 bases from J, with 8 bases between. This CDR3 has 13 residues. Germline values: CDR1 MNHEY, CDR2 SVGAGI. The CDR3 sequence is CASSYRGGQPQHF. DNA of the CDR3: TGTGCCAGCAGTTACAGGGGCGGTCAGCCCCAGCATTTT.

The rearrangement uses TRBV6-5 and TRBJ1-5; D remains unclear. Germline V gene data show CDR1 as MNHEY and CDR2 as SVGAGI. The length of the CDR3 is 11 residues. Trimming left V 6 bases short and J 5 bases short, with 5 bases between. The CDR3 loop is CASSSDQPQHF. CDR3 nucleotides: TGTGCCAGCAGCTCGGATCAGCCCCAGCATTTT.

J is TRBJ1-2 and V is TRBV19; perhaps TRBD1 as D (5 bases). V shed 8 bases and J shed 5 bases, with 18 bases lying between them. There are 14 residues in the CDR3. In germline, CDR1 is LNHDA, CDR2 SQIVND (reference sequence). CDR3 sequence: CASLSLRAKYGYTF. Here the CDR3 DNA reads TGTGCCAGTTTAAGTCTCAGGGCGAAATATGGCTACACCTTC.

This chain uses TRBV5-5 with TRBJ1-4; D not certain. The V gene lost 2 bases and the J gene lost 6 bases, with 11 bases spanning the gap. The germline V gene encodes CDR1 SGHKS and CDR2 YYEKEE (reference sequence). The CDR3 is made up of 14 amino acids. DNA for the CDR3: TGTGCCAGCAGCTTTTCGGGGAGGGATGAAAAACTGTTTTTT. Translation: CASSFSGRDEKLFF.

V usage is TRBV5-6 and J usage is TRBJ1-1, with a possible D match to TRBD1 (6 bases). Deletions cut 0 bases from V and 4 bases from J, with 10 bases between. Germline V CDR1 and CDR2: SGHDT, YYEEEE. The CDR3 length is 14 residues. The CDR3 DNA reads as TGTGCCAGCAGCTTGGGGGGGCGAGGCACTGAAGCTTTCTTT. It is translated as CASSLGGRGTEAFF.

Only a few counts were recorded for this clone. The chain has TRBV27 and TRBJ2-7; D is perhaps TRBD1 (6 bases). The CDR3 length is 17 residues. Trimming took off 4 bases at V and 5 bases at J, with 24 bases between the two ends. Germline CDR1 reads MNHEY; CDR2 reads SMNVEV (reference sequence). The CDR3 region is CASSYRTGTAIVHEQYF. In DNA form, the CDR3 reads TGTGCCAGCAGTTACCGAACAGGGACCGCTATTGTCCACGAGCAGTACTTC.

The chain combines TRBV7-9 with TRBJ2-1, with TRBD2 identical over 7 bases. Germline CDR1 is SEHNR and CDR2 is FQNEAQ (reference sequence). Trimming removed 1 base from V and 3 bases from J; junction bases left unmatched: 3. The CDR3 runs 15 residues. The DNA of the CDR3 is TGTGCCAGCAGCTTAGGGTCTAGCGGCTACAATGAGCAGTTCTTC. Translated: CASSLGSSGYNEQFF.

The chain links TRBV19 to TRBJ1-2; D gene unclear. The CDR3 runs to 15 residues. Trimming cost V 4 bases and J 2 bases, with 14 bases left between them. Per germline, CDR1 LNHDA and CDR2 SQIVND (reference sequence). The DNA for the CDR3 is TGTGCCAGTAGTACCCCCCGGCAGGTGAACTATGGCTACACCTTC. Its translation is CASSTPRQVNYGYTF.

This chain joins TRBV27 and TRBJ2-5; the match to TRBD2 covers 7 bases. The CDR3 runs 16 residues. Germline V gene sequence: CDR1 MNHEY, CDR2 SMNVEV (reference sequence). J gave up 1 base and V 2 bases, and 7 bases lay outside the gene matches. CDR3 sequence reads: CASSLRASGGQETQYF. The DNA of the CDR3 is TGTGCCAGCAGTTTAAGGGCTAGCGGAGGCCAAGAGACCCAGTACTTC.

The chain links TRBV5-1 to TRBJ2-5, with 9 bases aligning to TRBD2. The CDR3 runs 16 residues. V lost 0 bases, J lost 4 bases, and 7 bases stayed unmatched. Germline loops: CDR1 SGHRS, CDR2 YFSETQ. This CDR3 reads CASSLVASGAPETQYF. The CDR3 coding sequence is TGCGCCAGCAGCTTGGTAGCTAGCGGGGCTCCAGAGACCCAGTACTTC.

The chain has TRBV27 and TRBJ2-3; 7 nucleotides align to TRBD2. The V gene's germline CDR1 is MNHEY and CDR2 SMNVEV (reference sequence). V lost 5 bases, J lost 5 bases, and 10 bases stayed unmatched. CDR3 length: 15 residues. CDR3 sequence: CASSPSPSGGDTQYF. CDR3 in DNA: TGTGCCAGCAGTCCCAGCCCCTCGGGGGGAGATACGCAGTATTTT.